The rows below give T cell receptor beta chains drawn from one sample of a study of molecular identifiers for immune sequencing clone quantification. TCRdb re-called the PCR reads through MiXCR, storing one row per CDR3 protein. This repertoire shows some 89,000 distinct CDR3 sequences, 20% to 30% found once; its top ten account for around 0.92%. Source material: naive CD8+ T cells from blood, with Jurkat cell RNA spiked in. Receptors were obtained from a human donor in good health. Some libraries in this study had Jurkat cell RNA spiked in. Each CDR3 is given with its conserved first and last residue. A D gene is named only where the DNA matches it firmly. Clone size is given for some rows only: seen once, a few or many times, or a class if the clone is expanded.

V gene	J gene	D gene	clone size	CDR3 protein	CDR3 DNA
TRBV27	TRBJ1-6	-	many	CASSFRGGSPLHF	TGTGCCAGCAGTTTTCGGGGGGGTTCACCCCTCCACTTT
TRBV4-3	TRBJ2-7	-	few	CASSQDRAVSSYEQYF	TGCGCCAGCAGCCAAGATCGGGCGGTGTCCTCCTACGAGCAGTACTTC
TRBV27	TRBJ2-6	TRBD1	many	CASSSNSQRGQGNSGANVLTF	TGTGCCAGCAGTTCAAATTCCCAAAGGGGACAGGGCAACTCTGGGGCCAACGTCCTGACTTTC
TRBV7-2	TRBJ2-7	-	many	CASSLTGYVGVFSYEQYF	TGTGCCAGCAGCCTGACGGGCTACGTGGGGGTGTTCTCCTACGAGCAGTACTTC
TRBV19	TRBJ2-2	TRBD1	-	CASGGQANTGELFF	TGTGCCAGTGGAGGACAGGCGAACACCGGGGAGCTGTTTTTT
TRBV9	TRBJ2-3	-	-	CASSVVAGASTDTQYF	TGTGCCAGCAGCGTAGTTGCGGGGGCTAGCACAGATACGCAGTATTTT
TRBV6-2/TRBV6-3	TRBJ2-2	-	-	CASSSVGMGTGELFF	TGTGCCAGCAGTTCCGTAGGGATGGGAACCGGGGAGCTGTTTTTT
TRBV30	TRBJ2-3	-	-	CAWSSLDPSPPDTQYF	TGTGCCTGGAGTTCCCTTGACCCGAGCCCCCCCGATACGCAGTATTTT
TRBV4-1	TRBJ1-1	-	many	CASSPLGQQINTEAFF	TGCGCCAGCAGCCCCCTTGGGCAGCAAATAAACACTGAAGCTTTCTTT
TRBV6-1	TRBJ2-1	-	-	CASSEALYNEQFF	TGTGCCAGCAGTGAAGCGCTATACAATGAGCAGTTCTTC
TRBV5-6	TRBJ1-2	TRBD1	-	CASIGTAPFYGYTF	TGTGCCAGCATCGGGACAGCGCCTTTCTATGGCTACACCTTC
TRBV4-3	TRBJ2-7	-	-	CASSQARGKSYEQYF	TGCGCCAGCAGCCAAGCCAGAGGCAAATCCTACGAGCAGTACTTC
TRBV29-1	TRBJ2-5	-	many	CSVNPQGTQYF	TGCAGCGTTAACCCCCAGGGGACCCAGTACTTC
TRBV5-4	TRBJ2-5	-	many	CASSLLAEETQYF	TGTGCCAGCAGCTTGTTGGCAGAAGAGACCCAGTACTTC
TRBV28	TRBJ2-4	-	many	CASSFRGSKNIQYF	TGTGCCAGCAGTTTTAGGGGATCCAAAAACATTCAGTACTTC
TRBV7-2	TRBJ2-3	TRBD2	few	CASSLGTSVGDTQYF	TGTGCCAGCAGCTTAGGGACTAGCGTGGGAGATACGCAGTATTTT
TRBV12-3/TRBV12-4	TRBJ1-5	-	-	CASSFSGYPPQHF	TGTGCCAGCAGTTTCTCAGGGTACCCGCCCCAGCATTTT
TRBV4-3	TRBJ2-3	TRBD2	-	CASSQDLLLAGDTDTQYF	TGCGCCAGCAGCCAAGATTTGTTGCTAGCGGGAGATACAGATACGCAGTATTTT
TRBV30	TRBJ1-1	TRBD1	many	CAWTEKGQGAWAFF	TGTGCCTGGACAGAGAAGGGACAGGGGGCCTGGGCTTTCTTT
TRBV5-4	TRBJ2-3	-	many	CASSLDSTRPADTQYF	TGTGCCAGCAGCTTGGACTCGACTAGACCCGCAGATACGCAGTATTTT
TRBV5-4	TRBJ2-3	TRBD2	few	CASSLGLGGSGGFDTQYF	TGTGCCAGCAGCTTGGGCCTGGGGGGGAGTGGGGGATTTGATACGCAGTATTTT
TRBV28	TRBJ1-5	-	many	CASSLRQPQHF	TGTGCCAGCAGTTTACGTCAGCCCCAGCATTTT
TRBV13	TRBJ2-7	-	-	CASSSAPGNKQYF	TGTGCCAGCAGCAGCGCCCCAGGGAACAAGCAGTACTTC
TRBV6-2/TRBV6-3	TRBJ2-5	-	many	CASSSWGPGQETQYF	TGTGCCAGCAGTTCGTGGGGGCCAGGTCAAGAGACCCAGTACTTC
TRBV28	TRBJ2-7	TRBD2	few	CASSSQRLAGGMEQYF	TGTGCCAGCAGTTCACAGAGACTAGCGGGAGGGATGGAGCAGTACTTC
TRBV20-1	TRBJ2-5	TRBD1	many	CSAKDRRVDQETQYF	TGCAGTGCTAAGGACAGGCGGGTGGACCAAGAGACCCAGTACTTC
TRBV7-9	TRBJ2-1	TRBD1	many	CASSQDRGLSNGEQFF	TGTGCCAGCAGCCAGGACAGGGGGCTGTCGAACGGGGAGCAGTTCTTC
TRBV13	TRBJ1-1	-	few	CASSLGGLGRETEAFF	TGTGCCAGCAGCTTAGGGGGGTTGGGGAGGGAGACTGAAGCTTTCTTT
TRBV20-1	TRBJ2-7	TRBD1	many	CSARRQGSSSYEQYF	TGCAGTGCTAGAAGACAGGGGTCGAGCTCCTACGAGCAGTACTTC
TRBV5-4	TRBJ2-2	-	-	CASSHPEQGLNTGELFF	TGTGCCAGCAGCCACCCGGAACAGGGCCTGAACACCGGGGAGCTGTTTTTT
TRBV7-6	TRBJ2-5	TRBD2	many	CASSLLGLAEETQYF	TGTGCCAGCAGCTTGTTGGGACTAGCCGAAGAGACCCAGTACTTC
TRBV6-2/TRBV6-3	TRBJ2-7	-	-	CASTVSVEISYEQYF	TGTGCCAGCACTGTTTCGGTCGAGATCTCCTACGAGCAGTACTTC
TRBV5-5	TRBJ2-1	TRBD1	many	CASSLVLTGEGNEQFF	TGTGCCAGCAGCTTGGTTCTGACAGGGGAAGGGAATGAGCAGTTCTTC
TRBV30	TRBJ1-1	-	many	CAWRVPGVTEAFF	TGTGCCTGGAGGGTGCCGGGAGTCACTGAAGCTTTCTTT
TRBV3-1	TRBJ2-2	-	-	CASSADSKPGELCF	TGTGCCAGCAGCGCTGACTCAAAACCCGGGGAGCTGTGTTTT
TRBV27	TRBJ2-7	-	-	CASNPAAGAVYEQYF	TGTGCCAGCAATCCTGCCGCAGGGGCCGTCTACGAGCAGTACTTC
TRBV20-1	TRBJ2-7	-	many	CSARARADSYEQYF	TGCAGTGCTAGAGCCCGTGCCGACTCCTACGAGCAGTACTTC
TRBV7-6	TRBJ1-4	TRBD1	many	CASSRLGQGDEKLFF	TGTGCCAGCAGCCGTCTTGGACAGGGAGATGAAAAACTGTTTTTT
TRBV12-5	TRBJ2-2	-	many	CASGLYFLDSYTGELFF	TGTGCTAGTGGTTTGTATTTCCTAGACTCCTACACCGGGGAGCTGTTTTTT
TRBV5-1	TRBJ2-5	TRBD1	few	CASQRTGTYETQYF	TGCGCCAGCCAACGGACAGGGACGTATGAGACCCAGTACTTC